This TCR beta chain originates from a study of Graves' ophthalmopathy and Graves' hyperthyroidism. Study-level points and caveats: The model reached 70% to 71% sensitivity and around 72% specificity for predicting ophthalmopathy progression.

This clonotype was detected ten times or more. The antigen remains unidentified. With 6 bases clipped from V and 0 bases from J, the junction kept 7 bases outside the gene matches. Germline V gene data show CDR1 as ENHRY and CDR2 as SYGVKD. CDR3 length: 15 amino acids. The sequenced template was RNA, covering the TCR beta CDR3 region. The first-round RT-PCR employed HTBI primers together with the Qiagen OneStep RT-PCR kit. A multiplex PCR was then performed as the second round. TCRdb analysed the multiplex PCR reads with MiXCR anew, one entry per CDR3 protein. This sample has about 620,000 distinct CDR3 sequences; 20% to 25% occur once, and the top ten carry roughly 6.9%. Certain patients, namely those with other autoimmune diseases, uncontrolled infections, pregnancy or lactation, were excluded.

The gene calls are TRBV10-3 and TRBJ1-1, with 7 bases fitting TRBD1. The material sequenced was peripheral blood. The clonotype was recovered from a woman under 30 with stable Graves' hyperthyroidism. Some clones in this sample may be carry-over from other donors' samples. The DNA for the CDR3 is TGTGCCATCAGAGAACAAACAGGGGTGAACACTGAAGCTTTCTTT. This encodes CAIREQTGVNTEAFF.